This T cell receptor beta chain was retrieved from a study of blood T cell repertoires in COVID-19. The CDR3 runs 15 residues. Germline V gene lookup returns CDR1 WNHNN and CDR2 SYGVQD (reference sequence). V lost 6 bases and J lost 1; bases outside the gene matches: 7. Here immunoSEQ multiplex PCR was the method, and the copy in TCRdb shows in-frame clones only, minus some. Of roughly 320,000 clones listed, 70% to 90% are singletons. The TCR originated in a man under 40 who had recovered from COVID-19. J is TRBJ1-1 and V is TRBV10-1; 8 positions agree with TRBD1. The source material was PBMCs or T cells enriched from blood (not recorded which). CDR3 loop: CASSNSGGRNTEAFF. The CDR3 DNA reads TGCGCCAGCAGCAATTCAGGGGGCCGGAACACTGAAGCTTTCTTT.